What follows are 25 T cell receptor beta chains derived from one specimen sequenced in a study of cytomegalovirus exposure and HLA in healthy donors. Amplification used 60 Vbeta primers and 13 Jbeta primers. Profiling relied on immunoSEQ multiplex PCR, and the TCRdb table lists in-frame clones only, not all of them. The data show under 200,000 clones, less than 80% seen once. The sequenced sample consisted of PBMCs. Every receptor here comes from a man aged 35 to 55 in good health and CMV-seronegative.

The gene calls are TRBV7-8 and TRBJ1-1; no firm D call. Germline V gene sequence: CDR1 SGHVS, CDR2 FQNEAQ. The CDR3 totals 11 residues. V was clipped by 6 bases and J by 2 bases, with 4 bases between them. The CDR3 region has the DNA TGTGCCAGCAGGGCCAACACTGAAGCTTTCTTT. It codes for CASRANTEAFF.

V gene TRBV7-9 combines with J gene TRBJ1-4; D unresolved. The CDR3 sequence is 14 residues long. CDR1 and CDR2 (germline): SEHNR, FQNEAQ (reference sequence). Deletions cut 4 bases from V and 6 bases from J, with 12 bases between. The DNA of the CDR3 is TGTGCCAGCAGCTCCCCCTTGGGCCATGAAAAACTGTTTTTT. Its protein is CASSSPLGHEKLFF.

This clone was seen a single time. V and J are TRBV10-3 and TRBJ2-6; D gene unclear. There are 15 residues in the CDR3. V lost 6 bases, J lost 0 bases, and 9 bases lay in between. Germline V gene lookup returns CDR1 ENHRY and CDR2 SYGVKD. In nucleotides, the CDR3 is TGTGCCATCAGCGAGGAGTACTCTGGGGCCAACGTCCTGACTTTC. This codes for CAISEEYSGANVLTF.

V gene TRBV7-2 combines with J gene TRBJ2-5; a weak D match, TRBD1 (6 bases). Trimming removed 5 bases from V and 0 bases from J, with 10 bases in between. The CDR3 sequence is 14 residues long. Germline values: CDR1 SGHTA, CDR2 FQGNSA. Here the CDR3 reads CASSRTGNQETQYF. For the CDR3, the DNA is TGTGCCAGCAGCCGAACAGGGAACCAAGAGACCCAGTACTTC.

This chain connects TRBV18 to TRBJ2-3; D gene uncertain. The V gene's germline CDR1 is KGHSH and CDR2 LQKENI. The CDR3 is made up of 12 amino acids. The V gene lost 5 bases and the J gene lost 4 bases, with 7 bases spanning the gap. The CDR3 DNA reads TGTGCCAGCTCAGCTAGTGCAGATACGCAGTATTTT. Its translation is CASSASADTQYF.

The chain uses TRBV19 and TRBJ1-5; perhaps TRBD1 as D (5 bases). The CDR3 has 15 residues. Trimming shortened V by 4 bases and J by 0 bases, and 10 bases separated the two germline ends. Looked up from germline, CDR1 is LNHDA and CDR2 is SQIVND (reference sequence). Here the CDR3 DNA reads TGTGCCAGTAGTAGGGGGGGATATAGCAATCAGCCCCAGCATTTT. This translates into CASSRGGYSNQPQHF.

The CDR3, as DNA: TGTGCCAGCAGTTCATTGCGGGGCTACTACGAGCAGTACTTC. Translating it yields CASSSLRGYYEQYF. The chain recombines TRBV28 with TRBJ2-7; the D gene is possibly TRBD2 (6 bases). The V gene lost 4 bases and the J gene lost 3 bases, with 13 bases spanning the gap. The CDR3 has 14 residues. Germline values: CDR1 MDHEN, CDR2 SYDVKM.

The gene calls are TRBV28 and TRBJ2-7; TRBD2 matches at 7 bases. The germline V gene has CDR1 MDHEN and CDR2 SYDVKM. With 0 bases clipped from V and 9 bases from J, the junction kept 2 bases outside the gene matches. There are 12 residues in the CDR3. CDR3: CASSLWREGQYF. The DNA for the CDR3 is TGTGCCAGCAGTTTATGGAGGGAGGGGCAGTACTTC.

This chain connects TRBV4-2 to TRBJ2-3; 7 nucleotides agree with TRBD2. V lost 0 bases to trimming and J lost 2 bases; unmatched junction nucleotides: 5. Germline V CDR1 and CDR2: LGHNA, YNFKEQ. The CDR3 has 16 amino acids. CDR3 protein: CASSQDGTTTTDTQYF. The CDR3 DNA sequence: TGTGCCAGCAGCCAAGACGGGACTACTACCACAGATACGCAGTATTTT.

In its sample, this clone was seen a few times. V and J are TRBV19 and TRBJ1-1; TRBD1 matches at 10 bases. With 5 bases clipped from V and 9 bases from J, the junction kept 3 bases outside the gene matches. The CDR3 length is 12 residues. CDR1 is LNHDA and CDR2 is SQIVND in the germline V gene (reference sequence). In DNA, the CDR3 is TGTGCCAGTAGTTCGGACAGGGGGAAAGCTTTCTTT. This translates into CASSSDRGKAFF.

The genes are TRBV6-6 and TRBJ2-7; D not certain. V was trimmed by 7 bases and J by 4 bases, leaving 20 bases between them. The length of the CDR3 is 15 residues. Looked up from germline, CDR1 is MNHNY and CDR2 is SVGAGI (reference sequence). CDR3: CASTTNPLYGYEQYF. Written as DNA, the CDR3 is TGTGCCAGCACTACGAACCCTCTTTACGGGTACGAGCAGTACTTC.

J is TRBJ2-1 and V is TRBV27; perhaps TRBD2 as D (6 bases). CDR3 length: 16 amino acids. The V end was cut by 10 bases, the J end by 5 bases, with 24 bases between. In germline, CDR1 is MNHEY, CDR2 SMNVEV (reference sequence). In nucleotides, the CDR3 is TGTGCCACCTCAAGGCCCGTAACTAGCCGAGACAATGAGCAGTTCTTC. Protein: CATSRPVTSRDNEQFF.

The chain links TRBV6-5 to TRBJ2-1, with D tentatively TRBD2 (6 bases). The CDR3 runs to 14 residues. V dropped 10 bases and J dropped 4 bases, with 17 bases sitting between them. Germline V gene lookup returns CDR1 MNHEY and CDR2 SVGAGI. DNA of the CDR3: TGTGCCACCTCCCCCGGGAGCGGGTACAATGAGCAGTTCTTC. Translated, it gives CATSPGSGYNEQFF.

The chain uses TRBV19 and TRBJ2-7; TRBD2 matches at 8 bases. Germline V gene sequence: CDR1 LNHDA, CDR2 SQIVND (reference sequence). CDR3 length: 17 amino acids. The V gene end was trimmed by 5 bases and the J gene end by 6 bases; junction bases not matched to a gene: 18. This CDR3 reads CASSARGSGMRFGEQYF. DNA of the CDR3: TGTGCCAGTAGTGCCCGGGGTAGCGGGATGCGTTTTGGCGAGCAGTACTTC.

The CDR3 protein is CASSLGGDRETQYF. The CDR3 DNA reads as TGTGCCAGCAGCTTGGGGGGGGATAGGGAGACCCAGTACTTC. The chain couples TRBV5-4 to TRBJ2-5; TRBD2 is a possible D gene (6 bases). In germline, CDR1 is SGHNT, CDR2 YYREEE (reference sequence). V was cut by 0 bases and J by 5 bases, with 11 bases left in between. The CDR3 is 14 amino acids.

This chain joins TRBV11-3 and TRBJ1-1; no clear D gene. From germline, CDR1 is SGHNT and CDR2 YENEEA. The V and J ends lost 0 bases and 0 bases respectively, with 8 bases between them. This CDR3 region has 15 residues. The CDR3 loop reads CASSLDHSLNTEAFF. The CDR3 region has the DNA TGTGCCAGCAGCTTAGATCACAGCTTGAACACTGAAGCTTTCTTT.

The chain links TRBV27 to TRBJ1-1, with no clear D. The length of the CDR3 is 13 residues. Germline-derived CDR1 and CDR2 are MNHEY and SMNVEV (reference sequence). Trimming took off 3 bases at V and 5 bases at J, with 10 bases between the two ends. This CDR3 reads CASSFTTGTEAFF. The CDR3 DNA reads TGTGCCAGCAGTTTCACGACGGGGACTGAAGCTTTCTTT.

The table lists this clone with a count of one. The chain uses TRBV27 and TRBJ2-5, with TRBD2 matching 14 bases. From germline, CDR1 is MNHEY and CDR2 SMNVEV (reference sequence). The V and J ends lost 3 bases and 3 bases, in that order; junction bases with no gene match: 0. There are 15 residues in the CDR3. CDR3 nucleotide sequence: TGTGCCAGCAGTTTGGGACTAGCGGGAGAAGAGACCCAGTACTTC. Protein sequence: CASSLGLAGEETQYF.

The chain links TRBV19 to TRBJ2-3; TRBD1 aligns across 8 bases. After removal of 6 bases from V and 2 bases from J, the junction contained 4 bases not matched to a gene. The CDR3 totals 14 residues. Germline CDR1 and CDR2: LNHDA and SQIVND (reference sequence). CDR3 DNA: TGTGCCAGTAGGACAGGGGCGACCACAGATACGCAGTATTTT. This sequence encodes CASRTGATTDTQYF. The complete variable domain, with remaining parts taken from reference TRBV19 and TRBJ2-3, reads DGGITQSPKYLFRKEGQNVTLSCEQNLNHDAMYWYRQDPGQGLRLIYYSQIVNDFQKGDIAEGYSVSREKKESFPLTVTSAQKNPTAFYLCASRTGATTDTQYFGPGTRLTVL.

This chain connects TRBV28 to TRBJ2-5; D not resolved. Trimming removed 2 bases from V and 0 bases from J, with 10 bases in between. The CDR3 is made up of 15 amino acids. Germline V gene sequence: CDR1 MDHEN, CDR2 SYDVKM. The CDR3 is CASSLKSFYQETQYF. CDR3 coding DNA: TGTGCCAGCAGTTTAAAGAGTTTTTACCAAGAGACCCAGTACTTC.

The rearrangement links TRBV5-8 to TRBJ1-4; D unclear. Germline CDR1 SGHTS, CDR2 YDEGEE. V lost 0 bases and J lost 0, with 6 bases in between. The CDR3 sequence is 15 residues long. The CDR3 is CASSLGASTNEKLFF. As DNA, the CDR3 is TGTGCCAGCAGCTTGGGGGCCTCAACTAATGAAAAACTGTTTTTT.

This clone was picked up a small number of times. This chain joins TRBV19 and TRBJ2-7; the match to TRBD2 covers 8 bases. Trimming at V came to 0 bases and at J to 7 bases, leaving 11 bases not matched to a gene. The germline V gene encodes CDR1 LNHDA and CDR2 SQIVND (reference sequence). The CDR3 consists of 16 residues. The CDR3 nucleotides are TGTGCCAGTAGTATAGATCTAGGAGCGGGAGCGGGAGAGCAGTACTTC. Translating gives CASSIDLGAGAGEQYF.

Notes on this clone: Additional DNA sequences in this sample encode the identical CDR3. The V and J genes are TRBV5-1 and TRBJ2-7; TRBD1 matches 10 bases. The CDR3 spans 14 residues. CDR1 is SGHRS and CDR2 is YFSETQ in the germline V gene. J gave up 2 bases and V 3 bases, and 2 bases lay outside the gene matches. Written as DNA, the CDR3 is TGCGCCAGCAGCTCCGGGACAGGGGCCTACGAGCAGTACTTC. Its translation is CASSSGTGAYEQYF.

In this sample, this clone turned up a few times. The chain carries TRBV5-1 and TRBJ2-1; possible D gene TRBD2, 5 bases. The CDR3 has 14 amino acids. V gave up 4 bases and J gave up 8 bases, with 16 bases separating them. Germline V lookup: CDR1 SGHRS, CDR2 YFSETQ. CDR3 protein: CASSTWTRSHEQFF. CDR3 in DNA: TGCGCCAGCAGCACTTGGACTCGTTCCCATGAGCAGTTCTTC.

The CDR3 reads CASSQGGQGLSYNEQFF. The DNA of the CDR3 is TGCGCCAGCAGCCAAGGGGGACAGGGCCTCTCCTACAATGAGCAGTTCTTC. V is TRBV4-1 and J is TRBJ2-1; 9 positions match TRBD1. The germline V gene encodes CDR1 MGHRA and CDR2 YSYEKL. CDR3 length: 17 amino acids. The V gene end was trimmed by 1 base and the J gene end by 0 bases; junction bases not matched to a gene: 4.